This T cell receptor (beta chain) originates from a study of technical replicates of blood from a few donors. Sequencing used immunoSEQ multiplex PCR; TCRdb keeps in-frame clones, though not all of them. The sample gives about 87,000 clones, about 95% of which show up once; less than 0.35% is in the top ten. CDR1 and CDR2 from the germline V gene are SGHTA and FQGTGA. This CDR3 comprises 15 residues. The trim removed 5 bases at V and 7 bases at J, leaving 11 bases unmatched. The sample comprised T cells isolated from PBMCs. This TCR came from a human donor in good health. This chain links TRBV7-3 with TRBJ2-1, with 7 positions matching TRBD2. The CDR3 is CASSPIGLGGNEQFF. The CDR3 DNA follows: TGTGCCAGCAGCCCCATAGGACTAGGTGGGAATGAGCAGTTCTTC.